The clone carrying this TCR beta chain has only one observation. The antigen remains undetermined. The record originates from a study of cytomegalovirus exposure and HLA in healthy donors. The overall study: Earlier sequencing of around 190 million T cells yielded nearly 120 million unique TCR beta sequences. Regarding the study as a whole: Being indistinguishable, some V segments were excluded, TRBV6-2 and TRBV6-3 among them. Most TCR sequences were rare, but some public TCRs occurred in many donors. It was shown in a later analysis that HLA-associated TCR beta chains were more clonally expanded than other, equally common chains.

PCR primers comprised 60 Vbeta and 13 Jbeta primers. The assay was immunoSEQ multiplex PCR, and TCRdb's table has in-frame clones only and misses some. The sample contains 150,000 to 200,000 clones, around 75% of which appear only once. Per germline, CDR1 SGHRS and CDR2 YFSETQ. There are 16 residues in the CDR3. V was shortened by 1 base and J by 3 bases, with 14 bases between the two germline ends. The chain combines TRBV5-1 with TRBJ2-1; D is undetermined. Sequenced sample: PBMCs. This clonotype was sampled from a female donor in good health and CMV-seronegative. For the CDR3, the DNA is TGCGCCAGCAGCTTGATGGCCCAGCGTGGCTACAATGAGCAGTTCTTC. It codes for CASSLMAQRGYNEQFF.